Shown below are 5 T cell receptor beta chains from a single sample sequenced in a study of cytomegalovirus exposure and HLA in healthy donors. PCR amplification relied on 60 Vbeta primers (plus 13 Jbeta primers). The data were produced by immunoSEQ multiplex PCR, yet TCRdb's version contains in-frame clones alone and is incomplete. Of about 200,000 clones in the sample, around 79% were seen once. The sample taken for sequencing was PBMCs. The receptors originated from a woman in her twenties or thirties in good health and CMV-seropositive.

This clone was seen only once. This chain links TRBV19 with TRBJ2-1; TRBD2 matches at 7 bases. In germline, CDR1 is LNHDA, CDR2 SQIVND (reference sequence). The CDR3 covers 20 residues. V lost 6 bases and J lost 9; bases outside the gene matches: 29. The CDR3 sequence is CASSPDPSGLLPPTSGEQFF. CDR3 coding DNA: TGTGCCAGTAGCCCCGACCCTAGCGGCCTACTACCACCTACCTCCGGTGAGCAGTTCTTC.

The chain couples TRBV7-9 to TRBJ2-7; D unclear. Germline CDR1 reads SEHNR; CDR2 reads FQNEAQ (reference sequence). Deletions cut 5 bases from V and 3 bases from J, with 5 bases between. This CDR3 comprises 11 residues. For the CDR3, the DNA is TGTGCCAGCAGCCAACACTACGAGCAGTACTTC. Amino acids: CASSQHYEQYF.

This chain uses TRBV11-2 with TRBJ2-6, with TRBD2 matching over 8 bases. Trimming cost V 6 bases and J 1 base; bases outside gene matches: 11. Germline values: CDR1 SGHAT, CDR2 FQNNGV. CDR3 length equals 18 residues. CDR3 DNA sequence: TGTGCCAGCAGAGCCGGGACCCGCGGGGGGTCTGGGGCCAACGTCCTGACTTTC. This translates into CASRAGTRGGSGANVLTF.

V and J are TRBV5-6 and TRBJ2-1, with no clear D. Trimming took 5 bases from V and 7 from J, leaving 22 bases between them. This CDR3 has 16 residues. Per the germline V gene, CDR1 is SGHDT and CDR2 is YYEEEE. The CDR3 sequence: CASSCGPTRRDNEQFF. The CDR3 DNA reads as TGTGCCAGCAGTTGTGGGCCGACCCGAAGAGATAATGAGCAGTTCTTC.

The chain combines TRBV4-1 with TRBJ2-1; D not resolved. Germline assignment: CDR1 MGHRA and CDR2 YSYEKL. The CDR3 loop spans 13 amino acids. Trimming cost V 4 bases and J 5 bases, with 9 bases left between them. CDR3: CASSLRVNNEQFF. In DNA form, the CDR3 reads TGCGCCAGCAGCCTACGGGTCAACAATGAGCAGTTCTTC.